This entry lists 29 T cell receptor beta chains sequenced from one sample in a study of spatial heterogeneity in lung cancer. Time point specified: blood at routine non-recurrence follow-up after resection. Researchers sequenced whole RNA taken from tumor, nontumor lung or frozen PBMC without sorting. TCRdb used MiXCR to reprocess the 5' RACE reads, holding one entry per CDR3 protein. The data show around 110,000 distinct CDR3 sequences, 12% seen once. The sample here was PBMCs, taken at follow-up. Source of these receptors: a male donor with early-stage non-small cell lung cancer.

The chain has TRBV5-1 and TRBJ2-1, with TRBD1 matching over 7 bases. The CDR3 contains 14 residues. V trimming: 4 bases; J trimming: 4 bases; junction bases outside the gene matches: 5. CDR1 SGHRS and CDR2 YFSETQ come from the germline V gene. For the CDR3, the DNA is TGCGCCAGCAGCATAGGGACAGCTTACAATGAGCAGTTCTTC. Protein product: CASSIGTAYNEQFF.

At least ten counts were recorded for this clonotype. DNA for the CDR3: TGTGCCAGCAGTTTATTCTGGACCGGGGAGCTGTTTTTT. It is translated as CASSLFWTGELFF. This sequence joins TRBV28 and TRBJ2-2; D gene ambiguous. The ends were cut back, 1 base at V and 5 bases at J, with 5 bases in the middle. This CDR3 has 13 amino acids. CDR1 and CDR2 (germline): MDHEN, SYDVKM.

This clonotype was counted a few times. The rearrangement uses TRBV10-1 and TRBJ2-3; D gene uncertain. Germline V gene lookup returns CDR1 WNHNN and CDR2 SYGVQD (reference sequence). The V end was cut by 4 bases, the J end by 2 bases, with 10 bases between. The CDR3 loop spans 14 amino acids. As DNA, the CDR3 is TGCGCCAGCAGTGCGGCTACGCACACAGATACGCAGTATTTT. Protein product: CASSAATHTDTQYF.

This clonotype was seen a few times. The chain uses TRBV5-5 and TRBJ1-4, with 9 bases lining up with TRBD1. With 4 bases clipped from V and 2 bases from J, the junction kept 9 bases outside the gene matches. The CDR3 extends over 17 amino acids. The germline gives CDR1 SGHKS, CDR2 YYEKEE (reference sequence). Here the CDR3 reads CASSSNRGQETNEKLFF. The CDR3 DNA follows: TGTGCCAGCAGCAGCAACAGGGGGCAAGAGACTAATGAAAAACTGTTTTTT.

This clonotype was counted at least ten times. The gene calls are TRBV5-1 and TRBJ2-3; perhaps TRBD1 as D (5 bases). In germline, CDR1 is SGHRS, CDR2 YFSETQ. Deletions cut 6 bases from V and 3 bases from J, with 14 bases between. This CDR3 has 14 amino acids. CDR3 sequence reads: CASKGVVPTDTQYF. The CDR3 DNA sequence: TGCGCCAGCAAAGGGGTAGTACCAACAGATACGCAGTATTTT.

This clonotype has just a few counts. The chain combines TRBV12-3 or TRBV12-4 with TRBJ1-2, with TRBD1 matching 7 bases. The CDR3 totals 14 residues. V was pared by 7 bases and J by 5 bases, with 10 bases of the junction left unmatched. The CDR3 nucleotides are TGTGCCAGCACCTCACTCGAGGGGGCGTATGGCTACACCTTC. Its translation: CASTSLEGAYGYTF.

This clonotype was observed a handful of times. The chain is built from TRBV20-1 and TRBJ1-5; possible D gene TRBD1, 6 bases. V was cut by 4 bases and J by 5 bases, with 12 bases left in between. This CDR3 contains 13 residues. In germline, CDR1 is DFQATT, CDR2 SNEGSKA (reference sequence). CDR3 protein: CSANVQGDQPQHF. CDR3 nucleotides: TGCAGTGCTAATGTACAGGGCGATCAGCCCCAGCATTTT.

Here the CDR3 reads CASSLRRLSGNTIYF. The CDR3 nucleotides are TGTGCCAGCAGCTTGAGGCGGCTCTCTGGAAACACCATATATTTT. This chain uses TRBV5-7 with TRBJ1-3; the D is unclear. TRBV5-7 is an open reading frame, and its role is uncertain. The CDR3 extends over 15 amino acids. Trimming removed 1 base from V and 0 bases from J, with 8 bases in between.

This rearrangement joins TRBV24-1 to TRBJ1-1; 9 nucleotides align to TRBD1. Germline V gene lookup returns CDR1 KGHDR and CDR2 SFDVKD. Trimming cost V 3 bases and J 5 bases; bases outside gene matches: 3. The CDR3 is made up of 14 amino acids. The chain's CDR3 is CATSDAGTGTEAFF. The CDR3 nucleotides are TGTGCCACCAGTGATGCCGGGACAGGGACTGAAGCTTTCTTT.

The chain links TRBV25-1 to TRBJ1-4; D is unclear. V was clipped by 9 bases and J by 3 bases, with 17 bases between them. Germline loops: CDR1 MGHDK, CDR2 SYGVNS. The CDR3 covers 15 residues. The CDR3 loop reads CASRPAGKANEKLFF. In DNA, the CDR3 is TGTGCCAGTCGACCCGCGGGGAAGGCTAATGAAAAACTGTTTTTT.

This clonotype was observed a handful of times. This chain joins TRBV12-3 or TRBV12-4 and TRBJ2-7, with TRBD1 matching over 7 bases. The CDR3 totals 14 residues. J gave up 3 bases and V 6 bases, and 8 bases lay outside the gene matches. The CDR3 DNA is TGTGCCAGCAGCCCGGACAGGTTATTCTACGAGCAGTACTTC. Amino acid sequence: CASSPDRLFYEQYF.

This rearrangement joins TRBV10-1 to TRBJ2-3, with 7 bases lining up with TRBD1. The germline gives CDR1 WNHNN, CDR2 SYGVQD (reference sequence). Trimming took 4 bases from V and 1 from J; bases not matched to a gene: 5. The CDR3 length is 15 residues. The CDR3 reads CASSAQGQRTDTQYF. CDR3 coding DNA: TGCGCCAGCAGTGCCCAGGGACAGCGCACAGATACGCAGTATTTT.

This clonotype was seen more than once but under ten times. This chain links TRBV7-9 with TRBJ2-1, with 14 bases that match TRBD2. The length of the CDR3 is 15 residues. Germline loops: CDR1 SEHNR, CDR2 FQNEAQ (reference sequence). V lost 5 bases and J lost 7; bases outside the gene matches: 4. The DNA of the CDR3 is TGTGCCAGCAGCCCCGGACTAGCGGGGGGAAATGAGCAGTTCTTC. It translates to CASSPGLAGGNEQFF.

The chain uses TRBV12-3 or TRBV12-4 and TRBJ1-3; possibly TRBD1 for D (6 bases). The V end lost 2 bases, the J end lost 6 bases, and 11 bases lay between the germline ends. CDR3 length equals 14 residues. The CDR3 DNA reads TGTGCCAGCAGTTTACCACAGGGAGCAAACACCATATATTTT. It codes for CASSLPQGANTIYF.

This clonotype was observed many times. The V and J genes are TRBV7-6 and TRBJ1-1; D might be TRBD1 (5 bases). The CDR3 runs 13 residues. The germline V and J ends were trimmed by 5 bases and 4 bases, with 11 bases remaining between them. Germline loops: CDR1 SGHVS, CDR2 FNYEAQ. The CDR3: CASSPSGATEAFF. CDR3 nucleotide sequence: TGTGCCAGCAGCCCATCTGGGGCCACTGAAGCTTTCTTT.

This clonotype was recorded at least ten times. CDR3 sequence reads: CASSFRGWQDHEDQYF. As DNA, the CDR3 is TGTGCCAGCAGCTTTAGGGGATGGCAGGACCATGAGGACCAGTACTTC. J is TRBJ2-5 and V is TRBV11-2; TRBD1 is a possible D gene (5 bases). The CDR3 runs 16 residues. V lost 3 bases, J lost 10 bases, and 24 bases lay in between. CDR1 and CDR2 from the germline V gene are SGHAT and FQNNGV. The variable domain in full, completed from reference TRBV11-2 and TRBJ2-5, reads EAGVAQSPRYKIIEKRQSVAFWCNPISGHATLYWYQQILGQGPKLLIQFQNNGVVDDSQLPKDRFSAERLKGVDSTLKIQPAKLEDSAVYLCASSFRGWQDHEDQYFGPGTRLLVL.

The rearrangement uses TRBV9 and TRBJ1-2; no clear D gene. The CDR3 has 13 amino acids. CDR1 is SGDLS, CDR2 YYNGEE, per germline. V gave up 0 bases and J gave up 4 bases, with 7 bases separating them. This CDR3 is CASSVDPIYGYTF. The DNA of the CDR3 is TGTGCCAGCAGCGTAGATCCTATCTATGGCTACACCTTC.

In this sample, this clonotype turned up many times. The chain couples TRBV7-2 to TRBJ2-5; TRBD2 matches 9 bases. This CDR3 is built from 13 residues. The J segment lost 3 bases and the V segment lost 7 bases, leaving 3 bases of the junction unmatched. The germline CDR1 and CDR2 sequences are SGHTA and FQGNSA. The CDR3 nucleotides read TGTGCCAGCACCCGACTAGCGGAAGAGACCCAGTACTTC. This encodes CASTRLAEETQYF.

This chain links TRBV20-1 with TRBJ2-7; TRBD1 matches at 7 bases. Per germline, CDR1 DFQATT and CDR2 SNEGSKA (reference sequence). With 3 bases clipped from V and 2 bases from J, the junction kept 7 bases outside the gene matches. The CDR3 runs to 14 residues. CDR3 amino acids: CSASKGARPYEQYF. For the CDR3, the DNA is TGCAGTGCTAGCAAGGGGGCCCGTCCCTACGAGCAGTACTTC.

V gene TRBV18 combines with J gene TRBJ2-7, with 9 bases identical to TRBD1. The ends lost 4 bases at V and 4 bases at J; junction bases unmatched: 5. This CDR3 comprises 14 residues. The germline V gene has CDR1 KGHSH and CDR2 LQKENI. In DNA form, the CDR3 reads TGTGCCAGCTCACGGGACAGGGCAAAATACGAGCAGTACTTC. Residues: CASSRDRAKYEQYF.

Only a few counts were recorded for this clonotype. The CDR3 DNA sequence: TGTGCCAGCAGTTACAAGGGTCCGGACCACACTGAAGCTTTCTTT. The encoded protein is CASSYKGPDHTEAFF. The chain links TRBV6-2 or TRBV6-3 to TRBJ1-1; D remains ambiguous. Germline assignment: CDR1 MNHEY and CDR2 SVGEGT. V lost 2 bases and J 3 bases, leaving 13 bases between the germline ends. The CDR3 length is 15 residues.

This clonotype showed up many times. V is TRBV10-3 and J is TRBJ2-7; 9 nucleotides line up with TRBD2. V was pared by 6 bases and J by 3 bases, with 3 bases of the junction left unmatched. Germline V CDR1 and CDR2: ENHRY, SYGVKD. This CDR3 has 13 amino acids. The chain's CDR3 is CAIRSSGGYEQYF. CDR3 nucleotides: TGTGCCATCAGGAGTAGCGGGGGCTACGAGCAGTACTTC.

As concerns this clonotype: Relative to the germline gene, one junction end is altered; a read error may explain this. V gene TRBV5-6 combines with J gene TRBJ2-1; 9 bases match TRBD1. CDR3 length: 17 residues. Germline CDR1 SGHDT, CDR2 YYEEEE. CDR3 nucleotide sequence: TGTGCCAGCAGCCGGGGGCGGGGACAGGGATTTTACAATAAGCAGTTCTTC. As protein: CASSRGRGQGFYNKQFF. Complete variable domain (other parts from reference TRBV5-6 and TRBJ2-1): DAGVTQSPTHLIKTRGQQVTLRCSPKSGHDTVSWYQQALGQGPQFIFQYYEEEERQRGNFPDRFSGHQFPNYSSELNVNALLLGDSALYLCASSRGRGQGFYNKQFFGPGTRLTVL.

This clonotype was found a few times. The rearrangement links TRBV4-2 to TRBJ1-1; D ambiguous. The germline CDR1 and CDR2 sequences are LGHNA and YNFKEQ. This CDR3 contains 15 residues. V was clipped by 5 bases and J by 1 base, with 14 bases between them. This chain's CDR3 is CASSKRTVTNTEAFF. The DNA for the CDR3 is TGTGCCAGCAGCAAACGGACCGTTACGAACACTGAAGCTTTCTTT.

As concerns this clonotype: A much larger clone differs by one base, so this may be a read error. The chain employs TRBV3-1 and TRBJ2-1; TRBD2 aligns across 11 bases. Germline assignment: CDR1 LGHDT and CDR2 YNNKEL (reference sequence). V lost 5 bases, J lost 9 bases, and 12 bases stayed unmatched. The CDR3 consists of 16 residues. CDR3 sequence reads: CASSNLPSGGNIEQFF. CDR3 coding DNA: TGTGCCAGCAGCAATTTGCCTAGCGGGGGGAACATTGAGCAGTTCTTC.

DNA for the CDR3: TGTGCCACGATGTTGGACAGTCATGGCTACGAGCAGTACTTC. Amino acids: CATMLDSHGYEQYF. The chain links TRBV2 to TRBJ2-7; weak D call: TRBD1 (6 bases). Germline V gives CDR1 SNHLY, CDR2 FYNNEI. With 10 bases removed from V and 3 bases from J, the gap between germline ends came to 19 bases. This CDR3 contains 14 residues.

This clonotype was picked up a small number of times. The chain joins TRBV12-3 or TRBV12-4 to TRBJ2-2, with D possibly TRBD2 on 6 matching bases. Between the trimmed V and J ends, which lost 3 bases and 6 bases, there was a span of 11 bases. There are 14 residues in the CDR3. The CDR3 here is CASSFRPGAGELFF. CDR3 DNA: TGTGCCAGCAGTTTTCGCCCGGGAGCCGGGGAGCTGTTTTTT.

The rearrangement uses TRBV27 and TRBJ2-1, with 10 positions matching TRBD2. J gave up 8 bases and V 4 bases, and 8 bases lay outside the gene matches. The germline gives CDR1 MNHEY, CDR2 SMNVEV (reference sequence). The CDR3 totals 15 residues. This CDR3 is CASSSERGGRYEQFF. The CDR3 coding sequence is TGTGCCAGCAGTTCTGAGCGGGGGGGCAGGTATGAGCAGTTCTTC.

This rearrangement joins TRBV7-9 to TRBJ2-5; TRBD1 aligns across 7 bases. Per germline, CDR1 SEHNR and CDR2 FQNEAQ (reference sequence). V lost 2 bases, J lost 2 bases, and 8 bases stayed unmatched. CDR3 length: 16 amino acids. The CDR3 coding sequence is TGTGCCAGCAGCTTACATCTCCGGGACAGACAAGAGACCCAGTACTTC. This codes for CASSLHLRDRQETQYF. Looking up the rest from reference TRBV7-9 and TRBJ2-5 gives the full variable domain: DTGVSQNPRHKITKRGQNVTFRCDPISEHNRLYWYRQTLGQGPEFLTYFQNEAQLEKSRLLSDRFSAERPKGSFSTLEIQRTEQGDSAMYLCASSLHLRDRQETQYFGPGTRLLVL.